Below are 29 T cell receptor beta chains sequenced from a single sample in a study of cytomegalovirus exposure and HLA in healthy donors. A multiplex PCR was run with 60 Vbeta primers and 13 Jbeta primers. Using immunoSEQ multiplex PCR, the repertoire was profiled, and TCRdb retains in-frame clones only, with some absent. The data hold under 250,000 clones, with about 86% observed a single time. Material for sequencing was PBMCs. The receptors were gathered from a woman aged 55-69 years in good health and CMV-seropositive.

The CDR3 here is CASSYSGGVDDQPQHF. Written as DNA, the CDR3 is TGTGCCAGCAGTTACTCTGGGGGGGTCGACGATCAGCCCCAGCATTTT. The V gene is TRBV6-6, the J gene TRBJ1-5; maybe TRBD1 (5 bases). The CDR3 loop spans 16 amino acids. In germline, CDR1 is MNHNY, CDR2 SVGAGI (reference sequence). V gave up 0 bases and J gave up 5 bases, with 14 bases separating them.

This chain connects TRBV5-1 to TRBJ2-1; D perhaps matches TRBD1 (6 bases). The V end lost 0 bases, the J end lost 6 bases, and 13 bases lay between the germline ends. This CDR3 comprises 15 residues. Germline-derived CDR1 and CDR2 are SGHRS and YFSETQ. In DNA, the CDR3 is TGCGCCAGCAGCTTGGTTTCAGGGGAAGGCAATGAGCAGTTCTTC. Its protein is CASSLVSGEGNEQFF. Variable domain in full (rest from reference TRBV5-1 and TRBJ2-1): KAGVTQTPRYLIKTRGQQVTLSCSPISGHRSVSWYQQTPGQGLQFLFEYFSETQRNKGNFPGRFSGRQFSNSRSEMNVSTLELGDSALYLCASSLVSGEGNEQFFGPGTRLTVL.

The V gene is TRBV15, the J gene TRBJ2-4; possible D gene TRBD1, 5 bases. Germline CDR1 LNHNV, CDR2 YYDKDF (reference sequence). Trimming took off 0 bases at V and 0 bases at J, with 9 bases between the two ends. CDR3 length: 16 residues. The chain's CDR3 is CATSRDRAGAKNIQYF. The CDR3 DNA reads TGTGCCACCAGCAGAGACAGGGCCGGAGCCAAAAACATTCAGTACTTC. Full variable domain (outside the CDR3, taken from reference TRBV15 and TRBJ2-4): DAMVIQNPRYQVTQFGKPVTLSCSQTLNHNVMYWYQQKSSQAPKLLFHYYDKDFNNEADTPDNFQSRRPNTSFCFLDIRSPGLGDTAMYLCATSRDRAGAKNIQYFGAGTRLSVL.

The chain joins TRBV7-6 to TRBJ1-3, with 8 bases aligning to TRBD1. After removal of 5 bases from V and 4 bases from J, the junction contained 16 bases not matched to a gene. Germline-derived CDR1 and CDR2 are SGHVS and FNYEAQ. The CDR3 contains 18 residues. The CDR3 DNA sequence: TGTGCCAGCAGCCTTGGGACAGGAGGTCTTATGGGGGGAAACACCATATATTTT. Amino acid sequence: CASSLGTGGLMGGNTIYF.

This chain links TRBV6-5 with TRBJ1-2, with 8 positions matching TRBD1. This CDR3 spans 16 amino acids. V shed 4 bases and J 8 bases; nucleotides not matched to a gene: 15. Germline CDR1 MNHEY, CDR2 SVGAGI. CDR3 in amino acids: CASSSSFRGRVGGYTF. CDR3 nucleotides: TGTGCCAGCAGTTCCTCCTTCAGGGGGCGCGTCGGCGGCTACACCTTC.

This sequence joins TRBV5-1 and TRBJ2-6, with D perhaps TRBD1 (6 bases). CDR1 SGHRS and CDR2 YFSETQ come from the germline V gene. V was pared by 4 bases and J by 4 bases, with 12 bases between. The CDR3 runs 15 residues. DNA for the CDR3: TGCGCCAGCAGCCCGGCCGGACAGGGGGCCAACGTCCTGACTTTC. Its translation is CASSPAGQGANVLTF.

The rearrangement links TRBV5-1 to TRBJ2-1; 11 nucleotides line up with TRBD2. V gave up 0 bases and J gave up 7 bases; unmatched junction bases: 6. Germline V gives CDR1 SGHRS, CDR2 YFSETQ. This CDR3 is 16 amino acids long. For the CDR3, the DNA is TGCGCCAGCAGCTTGGATGGTAGCGGGAGGGCTAATGAGCAGTTCTTC. Its translation is CASSLDGSGRANEQFF.

The rearrangement uses TRBV5-1 and TRBJ2-1; a possible D gene is TRBD1 (6 bases). V gave up 3 bases and J gave up 0 bases, with 10 bases separating them. Germline CDR1 SGHRS, CDR2 YFSETQ. The length of the CDR3 is 15 residues. CDR3 protein: CASSSTGSSYNEQFF. In DNA form, the CDR3 reads TGCGCCAGCAGCTCCACAGGGAGCTCCTACAATGAGCAGTTCTTC.

V usage is TRBV19 and J usage is TRBJ2-3; no clear D gene. The CDR3 has 14 residues. V lost 2 bases and J lost 0, with 6 bases in between. Germline values: CDR1 LNHDA, CDR2 SQIVND (reference sequence). The DNA of the CDR3 is TGTGCCAGTAGTATATTCGGGAGCACAGATACGCAGTATTTT. This gives the protein CASSIFGSTDTQYF.

The chain links TRBV7-2 to TRBJ2-2; the D is unclear. There are 13 residues in the CDR3. CDR1 SGHTA and CDR2 FQGNSA come from the germline V gene. Trimming shortened V by 6 bases and J by 7 bases, and 12 bases separated the two germline ends. CDR3 DNA: TGTGCCAGCAGGAGGAGTGAGGTCGGGGAGCTGTTTTTT. It encodes CASRRSEVGELFF.

The rearrangement uses TRBV4-2 and TRBJ2-3; the D gene is possibly TRBD2 (6 bases). V was trimmed by 4 bases and J by 0 bases, leaving 11 bases between them. The CDR3 loop spans 15 amino acids. Germline lookup yields CDR1 LGHNA and CDR2 YNFKEQ. CDR3 sequence (DNA): TGTGCCAGCAGCCCGGAGGGACGGAGCACAGATACGCAGTATTTT. It codes for CASSPEGRSTDTQYF.

The chain employs TRBV5-5 and TRBJ1-2; 7 positions agree with TRBD1. Looked up from germline, CDR1 is SGHKS and CDR2 is YYEKEE (reference sequence). The CDR3 is made up of 13 amino acids. Trimming cost V 4 bases and J 2 bases; bases outside gene matches: 2. CDR3 DNA: TGTGCCAGCAGCCTGGGACAGAACTATGGCTACACCTTC. This translates into CASSLGQNYGYTF. Using reference TRBV5-5 and TRBJ1-2 for the parts outside the CDR3, the full variable domain is DAGVTQSPTHLIKTRGQQVTLRCSPISGHKSVSWYQQVLGQGPQFIFQYYEKEERGRGNFPDRFSARQFPNYSSELNVNALLLGDSALYLCASSLGQNYGYTFGSGTRLTVV.

This rearrangement joins TRBV5-1 to TRBJ1-3; 8 positions agree with TRBD1. Germline trimming cut 3 bases from V and 0 bases from J; bases unmatched to any gene: 5. The germline V gene encodes CDR1 SGHRS and CDR2 YFSETQ. The CDR3 extends over 16 amino acids. CDR3 loop: CASSWDRSRSGNTIYF. The CDR3 DNA sequence: TGCGCCAGCAGCTGGGACAGGAGTCGCTCTGGAAACACCATATATTTT.

This chain joins TRBV2 and TRBJ2-7, with TRBD2 matching over 7 bases. Germline CDR1 reads SNHLY; CDR2 reads FYNNEI. V shed 7 bases, J shed 0 bases, and the junction held 6 bases outside the gene matches. CDR3 size: 14 residues. The CDR3 region is CASTGGGVSYEQYF. DNA for the CDR3: TGTGCCAGCACCGGTGGGGGGGTCTCCTACGAGCAGTACTTC.

The chain carries TRBV5-4 and TRBJ2-3; no reliable D call. The CDR3 is 16 amino acids. Germline V CDR1 and CDR2: SGHNT, YYREEE (reference sequence). The V end was cut by 4 bases, the J end by 2 bases, with 17 bases between. The CDR3 reads CASSPQAGGITDTQYF. The CDR3 nucleotides read TGTGCCAGCAGCCCCCAGGCAGGTGGAATCACAGATACGCAGTATTTT.

This sequence joins TRBV5-1 and TRBJ1-1; D perhaps matches TRBD1 (6 bases). The CDR3 sequence is 14 residues long. Germline CDR1 reads SGHRS; CDR2 reads YFSETQ. The germline V and J ends were trimmed by 4 bases and 7 bases, with 17 bases remaining between them. For the CDR3, the DNA is TGCGCCAGCAGCAGTGGACAGCTCGCCCATGAAGCTTTCTTT. Its translation is CASSSGQLAHEAFF. Variable domain in full (rest from reference TRBV5-1 and TRBJ1-1): KAGVTQTPRYLIKTRGQQVTLSCSPISGHRSVSWYQQTPGQGLQFLFEYFSETQRNKGNFPGRFSGRQFSNSRSEMNVSTLELGDSALYLCASSSGQLAHEAFFGQGTRLTVV.

This chain uses TRBV6-6 with TRBJ1-5, with 8 bases aligning to TRBD1. The CDR3 extends over 16 amino acids. Germline V gene sequence: CDR1 MNHNY, CDR2 SVGAGI (reference sequence). V was clipped by 6 bases and J by 0 bases; unmatched bases: 7. The CDR3 coding sequence is TGTGCCAGCAGCCCCTCGGGACAGGTTAGCAATCAGCCCCAGCATTTT. Translation: CASSPSGQVSNQPQHF.

This clone was counted a few times. One end of the junction varies from germline; a read error may be responsible. The gene calls are TRBV6-6 and TRBJ1-4; D not certain. The V gene's germline CDR1 is MNHNY and CDR2 SVGAGI (reference sequence). The CDR3 loop spans 11 amino acids. Written as DNA, the CDR3 is TGTGCCAGCAGTTACCGAGAAAGACTGTTTTTT. Translated, it gives CASSYRERLFF.

The rearrangement uses TRBV28 and TRBJ2-5; 10 nucleotides line up with TRBD1. Germline CDR1 MDHEN, CDR2 SYDVKM. The CDR3 runs 14 residues. The ends lost 8 bases at V and 1 base at J; junction bases unmatched: 4. The DNA of the CDR3 is TGTGCCAGCTTCCGGACAGGGGGCCAAGAGACCCAGTACTTC. This sequence encodes CASFRTGGQETQYF.

The V and J genes are TRBV7-9 and TRBJ1-2; tentatively, D is TRBD1 (6 bases). Germline CDR1 SEHNR, CDR2 FQNEAQ (reference sequence). The CDR3 contains 12 residues. Trimming took 4 bases from V and 8 from J, leaving 11 bases between them. The CDR3 spells CASSSQGYGYTF. The CDR3 region has the DNA TGTGCCAGCAGCTCACAGGGTTACGGCTACACCTTC.

The chain couples TRBV11-2 to TRBJ2-7; TRBD1 aligns across 10 bases. The CDR3 length is 14 residues. Trimming took 3 bases from V and 5 from J; bases not matched to a gene: 4. CDR1 is SGHAT and CDR2 is FQNNGV in the germline V gene. CDR3 nucleotide sequence: TGTGCCAGCAGCTTCCGGGACAGGGGCCACGAGCAGTACTTC. Amino acids: CASSFRDRGHEQYF.

This clone was seen a few times. The chain uses TRBV18 and TRBJ2-1, with D perhaps TRBD2 (5 bases). Looked up from germline, CDR1 is KGHSH and CDR2 is LQKENI. The CDR3 sequence is 17 residues long. Trimming cost V 3 bases and J 8 bases, with 23 bases left between them. CDR3 in DNA: TGTGCCAGCTCACCCCAAAAGAGCGGCCTCGGGTGGTATGAGCAGTTCTTC. Its translation is CASSPQKSGLGWYEQFF.

This clone was detected a few times. This chain links TRBV6-1 with TRBJ2-5; TRBD1 aligns across 8 bases. Judging by the DNA end, TRBJ2-7 fits better; the J call may be wrong. The CDR3 is 13 amino acids. Germline CDR1 is MNHNS and CDR2 is SASEGT. The CDR3 DNA follows: TGTGCCAGCATGCCAGGGGGCAATTACGAGCAGTACTTC. It yields the protein CASMPGGNYEQYF.

This clone was seen a few times. Other DNA variants within this sample encode the same CDR3. The chain employs TRBV5-1 and TRBJ2-5, with 8 bases fitting TRBD2. The CDR3 extends over 14 amino acids. Trimming took 1 base from V and 2 from J; bases not matched to a gene: 1. Germline-derived CDR1 and CDR2 are SGHRS and YFSETQ. CDR3 coding DNA: TGCGCCAGCAGCTTGACTAGCGGACAAGAGACCCAGTACTTC. Amino acid sequence: CASSLTSGQETQYF.

This clone was recorded only once. This chain uses TRBV7-9 with TRBJ2-7; D is unclear. The V gene's germline CDR1 is SEHNR and CDR2 FQNEAQ (reference sequence). Between the trimmed V and J ends, which lost 7 bases and 1 base, there was a span of 11 bases. The CDR3 runs to 13 residues. CDR3: CASTLVGSYEQYF. The DNA for the CDR3 is TGTGCCAGCACCCTAGTTGGTTCCTACGAGCAGTACTTC.

The chain joins TRBV5-1 to TRBJ2-2, with D unresolved. V was shortened by 1 base and J by 1 base, with 5 bases between the two germline ends. This CDR3 is built from 14 residues. Per the germline V gene, CDR1 is SGHRS and CDR2 is YFSETQ. This chain's CDR3 is CASSLSGNTGELFF. The CDR3 DNA reads TGCGCCAGCAGCTTGTCCGGGAACACCGGGGAGCTGTTTTTT.

V gene TRBV5-1 combines with J gene TRBJ2-2; TRBD1 is a possible D gene (6 bases). The germline V and J ends were trimmed by 5 bases and 0 bases, with 14 bases remaining between them. Germline CDR1 reads SGHRS; CDR2 reads YFSETQ. This CDR3 spans 16 amino acids. Written as DNA, the CDR3 is TGCGCCAGCAGAAAGGCCGGGACAACGAACACCGGGGAGCTGTTTTTT. It specifies CASRKAGTTNTGELFF. Full variable domain (missing parts from reference TRBV5-1 and TRBJ2-2): KAGVTQTPRYLIKTRGQQVTLSCSPISGHRSVSWYQQTPGQGLQFLFEYFSETQRNKGNFPGRFSGRQFSNSRSEMNVSTLELGDSALYLCASRKAGTTNTGELFFGEGSRLTVL.

The table lists this clone with a count of one. This chain connects TRBV9 to TRBJ1-1; TRBD1 agrees at 7 bases. This CDR3 comprises 16 residues. Trimming cost V 0 bases and J 3 bases; bases outside gene matches: 8. CDR1 SGDLS and CDR2 YYNGEE come from the germline V gene. In nucleotides, the CDR3 is TGTGCCAGCAGCGTAGGACTGGGTGGGACAGACACTGAAGCTTTCTTT. This sequence encodes CASSVGLGGTDTEAFF.

The chain carries TRBV5-1 and TRBJ2-2, with 7 bases that match TRBD2. The CDR3 consists of 14 residues. The germline V gene has CDR1 SGHRS and CDR2 YFSETQ. The V segment lost 5 bases and the J segment 3 bases; nucleotides outside the gene matches: 4. The chain's CDR3 is CASRVAGYTGELFF. The CDR3 region has the DNA TGCGCCAGCAGGGTAGCGGGTTACACCGGGGAGCTGTTTTTT.